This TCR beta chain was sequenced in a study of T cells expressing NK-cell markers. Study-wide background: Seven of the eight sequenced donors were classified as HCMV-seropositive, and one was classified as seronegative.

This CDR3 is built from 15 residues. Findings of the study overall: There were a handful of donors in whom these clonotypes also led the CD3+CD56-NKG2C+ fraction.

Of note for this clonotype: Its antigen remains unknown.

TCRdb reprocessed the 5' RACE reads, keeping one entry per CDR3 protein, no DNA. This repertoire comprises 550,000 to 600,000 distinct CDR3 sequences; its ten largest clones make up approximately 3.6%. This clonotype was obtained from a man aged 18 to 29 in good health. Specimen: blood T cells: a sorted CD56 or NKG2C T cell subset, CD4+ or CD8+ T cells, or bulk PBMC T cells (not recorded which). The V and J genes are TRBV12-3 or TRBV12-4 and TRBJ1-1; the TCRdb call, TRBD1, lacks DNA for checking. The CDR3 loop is CASSSLGGWNTEAFF.